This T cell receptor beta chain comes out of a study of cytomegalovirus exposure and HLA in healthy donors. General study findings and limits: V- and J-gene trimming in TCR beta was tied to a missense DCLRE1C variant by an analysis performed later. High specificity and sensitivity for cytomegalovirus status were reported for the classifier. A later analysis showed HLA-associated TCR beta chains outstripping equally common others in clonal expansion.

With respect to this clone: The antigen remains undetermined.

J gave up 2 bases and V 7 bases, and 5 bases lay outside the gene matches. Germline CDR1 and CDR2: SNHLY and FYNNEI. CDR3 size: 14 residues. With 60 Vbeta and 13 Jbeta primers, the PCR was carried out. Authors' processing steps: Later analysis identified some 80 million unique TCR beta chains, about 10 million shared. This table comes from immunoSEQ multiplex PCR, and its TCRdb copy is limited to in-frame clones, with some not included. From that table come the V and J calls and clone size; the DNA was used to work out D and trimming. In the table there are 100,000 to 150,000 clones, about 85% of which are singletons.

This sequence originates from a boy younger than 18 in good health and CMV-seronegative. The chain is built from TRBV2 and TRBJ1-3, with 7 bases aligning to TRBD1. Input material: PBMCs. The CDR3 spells CASKTGLTGNTIYF. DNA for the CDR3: TGTGCCAGCAAGACAGGGTTGACTGGAAACACCATATATTTT. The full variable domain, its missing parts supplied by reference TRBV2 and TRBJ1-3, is EPEVTQTPSHQVTQMGQEVILRCVPISNHLYFYWYRQILGQKVEFLVSFYNNEISEKSEIFDDQFSVERPDGSNFTLKIRSTKLEDSAMYFCASKTGLTGNTIYFGEGSWLTVV.